This T cell receptor beta chain was sequenced in a study of T cells after yellow fever vaccination. In this sample, this clonotype turned up a few times. Its specificity is unknown. This CDR3 comprises 15 residues. CDR1 and CDR2 from the germline V gene are SGDLS and YYNGEE. The V end was cut by 0 bases, the J end by 0 bases, with 8 bases between. Regarding the study as a whole: Detected again after the booster were most primary-vaccination clones, at nearly 97% CD4 and 88% CD8. A weaker but faster secondary response was observed, peaking on day 5 versus 15.

5'RACE template switching produced TCR cDNA carrying a universal primer site and UMIs. TCRdb ran MiXCR on the 5' RACE reads and lists one entry per CDR3 protein. There are about 360,000 distinct CDR3 sequences in the sample; 6.2% occur only once, and 15% lies in the top ten. The sequence was obtained from a man under 40 who received the YFV17D yellow fever vaccine. Material: PBMCs, obtained 5 days after the yellow fever booster vaccination. The V and J genes are TRBV9 and TRBJ2-3; the D is unclear. The CDR3 DNA is TGTGCCAGCAGCGTAGTTGGGCGGAGCACAGATACGCAGTATTTT. It specifies CASSVVGRSTDTQYF.